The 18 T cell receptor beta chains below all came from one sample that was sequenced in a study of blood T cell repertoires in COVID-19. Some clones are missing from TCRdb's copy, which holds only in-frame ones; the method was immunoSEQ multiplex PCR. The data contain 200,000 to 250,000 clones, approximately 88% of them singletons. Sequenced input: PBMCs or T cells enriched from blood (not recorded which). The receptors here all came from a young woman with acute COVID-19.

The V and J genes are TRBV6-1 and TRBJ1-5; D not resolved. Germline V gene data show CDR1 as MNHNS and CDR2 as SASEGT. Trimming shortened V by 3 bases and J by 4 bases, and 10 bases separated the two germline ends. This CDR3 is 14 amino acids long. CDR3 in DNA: TGTGCCAGCAGTGATTGGCCAGAAAATCAGCCCCAGCATTTT. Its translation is CASSDWPENQPQHF.

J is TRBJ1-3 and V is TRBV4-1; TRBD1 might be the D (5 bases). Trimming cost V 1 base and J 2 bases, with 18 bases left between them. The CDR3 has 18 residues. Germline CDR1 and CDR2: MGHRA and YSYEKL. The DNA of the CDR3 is TGCGCCAGCAGCCAAGCGGAGGGGCAGGGAGTGACTGGAAACACCATATATTTT. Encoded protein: CASSQAEGQGVTGNTIYF.

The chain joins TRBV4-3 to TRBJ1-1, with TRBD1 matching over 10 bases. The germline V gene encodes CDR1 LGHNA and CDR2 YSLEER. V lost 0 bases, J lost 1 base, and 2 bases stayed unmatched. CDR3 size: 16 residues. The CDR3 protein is CASSQDGTGENTEAFF. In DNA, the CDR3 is TGCGCCAGCAGCCAAGATGGGACAGGGGAGAACACTGAAGCTTTCTTT.

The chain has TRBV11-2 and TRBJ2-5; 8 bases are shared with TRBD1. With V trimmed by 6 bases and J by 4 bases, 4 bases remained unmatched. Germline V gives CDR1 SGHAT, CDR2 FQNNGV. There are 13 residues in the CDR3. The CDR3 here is CASRLTGGETQYF. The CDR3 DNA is TGTGCCAGCAGGCTAACAGGGGGAGAGACCCAGTACTTC.

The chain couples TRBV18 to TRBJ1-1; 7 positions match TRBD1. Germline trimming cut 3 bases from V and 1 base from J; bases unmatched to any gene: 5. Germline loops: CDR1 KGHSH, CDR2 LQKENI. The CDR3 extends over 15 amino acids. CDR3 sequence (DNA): TGTGCCAGCTCACCCTCCCGGACAGGGAACACTGAAGCTTTCTTT. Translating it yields CASSPSRTGNTEAFF.

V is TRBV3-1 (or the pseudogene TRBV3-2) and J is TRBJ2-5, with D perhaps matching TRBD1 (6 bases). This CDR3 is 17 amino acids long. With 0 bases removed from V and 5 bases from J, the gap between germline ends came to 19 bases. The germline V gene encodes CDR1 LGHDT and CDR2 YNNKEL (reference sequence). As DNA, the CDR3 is TGTGCCAGCAGCCAAGATCAGTGGTCCAGGGGCCGGGAGACCCAGTACTTC. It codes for CASSQDQWSRGRETQYF.

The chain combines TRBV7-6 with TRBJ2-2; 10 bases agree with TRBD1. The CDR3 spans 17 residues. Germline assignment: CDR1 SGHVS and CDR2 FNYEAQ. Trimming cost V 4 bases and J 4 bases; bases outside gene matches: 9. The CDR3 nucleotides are TGTGCCAGCAGCTCCTCCAGGGACAGGGGTATCACCGGGGAGCTGTTTTTT. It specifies CASSSSRDRGITGELFF.

CDR3 nucleotides: TGTGCCAGCAGCTTAGGAGGAGGGCTAGGAGAGCCCCAGCATTTT. Translation gives CASSLGGGLGEPQHF. This rearrangement joins TRBV7-2 to TRBJ1-5; D remains ambiguous. Germline CDR1 reads SGHTA; CDR2 reads FQGNSA. Between the trimmed V and J ends, which lost 1 base and 8 bases, there was a span of 15 bases. CDR3 length: 15 amino acids.

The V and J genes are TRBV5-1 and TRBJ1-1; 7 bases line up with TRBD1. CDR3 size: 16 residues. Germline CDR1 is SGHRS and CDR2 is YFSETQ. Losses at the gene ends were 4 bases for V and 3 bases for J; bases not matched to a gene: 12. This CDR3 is CASSIGGTVVDTEAFF. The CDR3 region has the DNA TGCGCCAGCAGCATAGGGGGCACAGTTGTGGACACTGAAGCTTTCTTT.

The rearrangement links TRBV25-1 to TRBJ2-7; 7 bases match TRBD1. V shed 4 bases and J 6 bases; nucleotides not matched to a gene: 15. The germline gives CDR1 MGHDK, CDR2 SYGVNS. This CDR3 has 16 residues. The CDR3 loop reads CASSALRQGAQTEQYF. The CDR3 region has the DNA TGTGCCAGCAGTGCATTAAGACAGGGAGCACAGACCGAGCAGTACTTC.

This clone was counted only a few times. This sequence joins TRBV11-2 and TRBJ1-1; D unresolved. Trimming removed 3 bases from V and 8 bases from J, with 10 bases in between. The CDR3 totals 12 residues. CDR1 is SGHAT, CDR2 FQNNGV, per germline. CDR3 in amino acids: CASSLSLLEAFF. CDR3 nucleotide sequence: TGTGCCAGCAGCTTGTCCCTGTTGGAAGCTTTCTTT.

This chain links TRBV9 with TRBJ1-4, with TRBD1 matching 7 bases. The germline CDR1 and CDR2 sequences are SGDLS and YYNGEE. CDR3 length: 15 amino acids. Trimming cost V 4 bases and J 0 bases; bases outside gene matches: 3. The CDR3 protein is CASSLTGATNEKLFF. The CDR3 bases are TGTGCCAGCAGCCTAACAGGGGCAACTAATGAAAAACTGTTTTTT.

CDR3 DNA: TGCAGCGTTGGAGGCCCGAACACCGGGGAGCTGTTTTTT. As protein: CSVGGPNTGELFF. The chain carries TRBV29-1 and TRBJ2-2; D unclear. The CDR3 has 13 residues. Germline values: CDR1 SQVTM, CDR2 ANQGSEA. Trimming removed 4 bases from V and 0 bases from J, with 6 bases in between.

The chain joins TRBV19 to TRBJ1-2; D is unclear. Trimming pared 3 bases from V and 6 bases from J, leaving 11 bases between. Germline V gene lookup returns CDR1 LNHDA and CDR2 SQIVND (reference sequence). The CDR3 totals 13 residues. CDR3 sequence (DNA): TGTGCCAGTAGTATGAGAGATCTCCATGGCTACACCTTC. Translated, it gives CASSMRDLHGYTF. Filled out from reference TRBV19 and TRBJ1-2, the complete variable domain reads DGGITQSPKYLFRKEGQNVTLSCEQNLNHDAMYWYRQDPGQGLRLIYYSQIVNDFQKGDIAEGYSVSREKKESFPLTVTSAQKNPTAFYLCASSMRDLHGYTFGSGTRLTVV.

In DNA form, the CDR3 reads TGCGCCAGCAGCGTGGACGGTGACTATGGCTACACCTTC. It codes for CASSVDGDYGYTF. The rearrangement uses TRBV5-1 and TRBJ1-2; D gene uncertain. Germline V gene sequence: CDR1 SGHRS, CDR2 YFSETQ. This CDR3 has 13 amino acids. V lost 4 bases and J 3 bases, leaving 10 bases between the germline ends.

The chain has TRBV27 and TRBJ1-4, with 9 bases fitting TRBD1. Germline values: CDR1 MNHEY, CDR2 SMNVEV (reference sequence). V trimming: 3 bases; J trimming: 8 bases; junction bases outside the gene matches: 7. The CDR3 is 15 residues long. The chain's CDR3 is CASSFRTGVNEKLFF. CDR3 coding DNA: TGTGCCAGCAGTTTCCGGACAGGGGTGAACGAAAAACTGTTTTTT. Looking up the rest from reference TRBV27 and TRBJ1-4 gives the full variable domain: EAQVTQNPRYLITVTGKKLTVTCSQNMNHEYMSWYRQDPGLGLRQIYYSMNVEVTDKGDVPEGYKVSRKEKRNFPLILESPSPNQTSLYFCASSFRTGVNEKLFFGSGTQLSVL.

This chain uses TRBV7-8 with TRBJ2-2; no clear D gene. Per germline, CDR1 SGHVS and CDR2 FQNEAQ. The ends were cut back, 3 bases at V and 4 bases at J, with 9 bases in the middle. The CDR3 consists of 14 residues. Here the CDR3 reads CASSFAGRTGELFF. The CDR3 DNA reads TGTGCCAGCAGCTTTGCAGGCCGCACCGGGGAGCTGTTTTTT.

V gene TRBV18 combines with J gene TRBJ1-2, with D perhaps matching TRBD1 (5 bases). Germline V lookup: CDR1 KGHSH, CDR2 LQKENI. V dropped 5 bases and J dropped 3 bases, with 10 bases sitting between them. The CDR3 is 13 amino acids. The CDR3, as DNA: TGTGCCAGCTCAGTACAGGAACACTATGGCTACACCTTC. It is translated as CASSVQEHYGYTF. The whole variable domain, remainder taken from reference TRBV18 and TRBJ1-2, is NAGVMQNPRHLVRRRGQEARLRCSPMKGHSHVYWYRQLPEEGLKFMVYLQKENIIDESGMPKERFSAEFPKEGPSILRIQQVVRGDSAAYFCASSVQEHYGYTFGSGTRLTVV.